The 18 T cell receptor beta chains listed next were all sequenced from one sample in a study of blood T cells in healthy people across ages. Primed by a sample-barcoded 5' primer and a J-beta primer mix, a second PCR proceeded for about 7 to 11 cycles. TCRdb itself ran the 5' RACE reads through MiXCR, one entry per CDR3 protein. The table shows some 1,500,000 distinct CDR3 sequences, with under 55% occurring only once. The sample was blood. These receptors all come from a woman between 18 and 29 years old in good health.

The chain links TRBV28 to TRBJ2-7; D uncertain. Trimming took 3 bases from V and 2 from J, leaving 11 bases between them. CDR1 and CDR2 from the germline V gene are MDHEN and SYDVKM. This CDR3 region has 14 residues. The DNA of the CDR3 is TGTGCCAGCAGTTTCACCAGACCCACCTACGAGCAGTACTTC. Translation gives CASSFTRPTYEQYF.

The chain uses TRBV12-3 or TRBV12-4 and TRBJ1-5, with D perhaps matching TRBD1 (6 bases). With 2 bases removed from V and 0 bases from J, the gap between germline ends came to 11 bases. CDR3 length equals 16 residues. The chain's CDR3 is CASSLRTVNSNQPQHF. CDR3 bases: TGTGCCAGCAGTTTACGGACAGTTAATAGCAATCAGCCCCAGCATTTT.

The chain recombines TRBV11-2 with TRBJ1-2, with unresolved D. The germline V and J ends were trimmed by 5 bases and 3 bases, with 13 bases remaining between them. The CDR3 contains 14 residues. Germline CDR1 is SGHAT and CDR2 is FQNNGV. The CDR3 loop is CASSPLSSYYGYTF. CDR3 in DNA: TGTGCCAGCAGCCCTCTAAGCAGCTACTATGGCTACACCTTC.

This clonotype was counted a few times. The chain has TRBV27 and TRBJ2-2; D not resolved. The V end lost 4 bases, the J end lost 0 bases, and 6 bases lay between the germline ends. The CDR3 spans 14 residues. Germline-derived CDR1 and CDR2 are MNHEY and SMNVEV (reference sequence). The CDR3 DNA is TGTGCCAGCAGTTCCCTATCGAACACCGGGGAGCTGTTTTTT. This translates into CASSSLSNTGELFF.

The chain employs TRBV10-3 and TRBJ2-7, with 7 bases aligning to TRBD1. The CDR3 runs to 14 residues. CDR1 and CDR2 from the germline V gene are ENHRY and SYGVKD. Unmatched junction bases numbered 8, after V lost 6 bases and J lost 3 bases. CDR3 amino acids: CAISLGQVLYEQYF. Here the CDR3 DNA reads TGTGCCATCAGCCTAGGACAGGTCCTCTACGAGCAGTACTTC.

Only a few counts were recorded for this clonotype. The chain couples TRBV18 to TRBJ2-7; D is perhaps TRBD2 (6 bases). The CDR3 length is 17 residues. The germline CDR1 and CDR2 sequences are KGHSH and LQKENI. V lost 10 bases and J lost 1, with 26 bases in between. CDR3: CATSGGSNLKTSYEQYF. The CDR3 nucleotides read TGTGCCACTTCTGGGGGGTCTAACCTCAAGACATCCTACGAGCAGTACTTC.

The CDR3 DNA reads as TGTGCCAGCGTACGGGGGGACCCAGATACGCAGTATTTT. Protein sequence: CASVRGDPDTQYF. This rearrangement joins TRBV25-1 to TRBJ2-3, with 7 nucleotides matching TRBD2. Unmatched junction bases numbered 6, after V lost 8 bases and J lost 4 bases. CDR1 MGHDK and CDR2 SYGVNS come from the germline V gene. The CDR3 spans 13 residues.

This sequence joins TRBV7-4 and TRBJ2-1, with no clear D. The germline V gene encodes CDR1 SGHVT and CDR2 SQSDAQ. Trimming pared 7 bases from V and 0 bases from J, leaving 16 bases between. The length of the CDR3 is 16 residues. This CDR3 is CASNSRTRSSYNEQFF. CDR3 nucleotides: TGTGCCAGCAACTCAAGGACGAGGAGCTCCTACAATGAGCAGTTCTTC.

V gene TRBV28 combines with J gene TRBJ2-5; 9 nucleotides line up with TRBD2. The assigned J gene may be wrong: the sequence end matches TRBJ2-7 better. Germline V gene sequence: CDR1 MDHEN, CDR2 SYDVKM. This CDR3 region has 14 residues. The CDR3 bases are TGTGCCAGCAGTAGGCGGGAGGGCCCAGACGAGCAGTACTTC. Translation: CASSRREGPDEQYF.

The rearrangement uses TRBV7-9 and TRBJ2-3; D not certain. CDR1 is SEHNR, CDR2 FQNEAQ, per germline (reference sequence). The length of the CDR3 is 14 residues. With 4 bases removed from V and 5 bases from J, the gap between germline ends came to 13 bases. This CDR3 is CASSSDQKGDTQYF. CDR3 DNA: TGTGCCAGCAGCTCGGACCAGAAAGGAGATACGCAGTATTTT. Variable domain in full (rest from reference TRBV7-9 and TRBJ2-3): DTGVSQNPRHKITKRGQNVTFRCDPISEHNRLYWYRQTLGQGPEFLTYFQNEAQLEKSRLLSDRFSAERPKGSFSTLEIQRTEQGDSAMYLCASSSDQKGDTQYFGPGTRLTVL.

Only a few counts were recorded for this clonotype. The chain employs TRBV27 and TRBJ2-7; D is unclear. V was pared by 2 bases and J by 2 bases, with 7 bases between. The CDR3 runs 13 residues. Germline CDR1 is MNHEY and CDR2 is SMNVEV (reference sequence). Here the CDR3 reads CASSLKSTYEQYF. The CDR3 nucleotides read TGTGCCAGCAGTTTAAAGAGTACCTACGAGCAGTACTTC.

The chain recombines TRBV5-1 with TRBJ1-2; 10 positions agree with TRBD1. CDR3 length equals 16 residues. After removal of 0 bases from V and 2 bases from J, the junction contained 4 bases not matched to a gene. Germline values: CDR1 SGHRS, CDR2 YFSETQ. The CDR3 is CASSLGQGAVNYGYTF. The CDR3 nucleotides are TGCGCCAGCAGCTTGGGACAGGGGGCTGTAAACTATGGCTACACCTTC.

This clonotype was counted between two and nine times. The chain's CDR3 is CASSQTRGPLEQYF. DNA of the CDR3: TGTGCCAGCAGCCAAACCAGGGGGCCTCTCGAGCAGTACTTC. The chain has TRBV7-2 and TRBJ2-7; 8 bases fit TRBD1. There are 14 residues in the CDR3. Trimming at V came to 5 bases and at J to 6 bases, leaving 9 bases not matched to a gene. CDR1 is SGHTA and CDR2 is FQGNSA in the germline V gene.

This clonotype was seen a few times. The chain carries TRBV12-3 or TRBV12-4 and TRBJ2-7; maybe TRBD2 (5 bases). The CDR3 extends over 14 amino acids. V lost 4 bases and J lost 7, with 17 bases in between. The CDR3 nucleotides read TGTGCCAGCAGTTACCAGCGGTCCTACAATGAGCAGTACTTC. Translating gives CASSYQRSYNEQYF.

The chain recombines TRBV20-1 with TRBJ2-4; no firm D call. Trimming shortened V by 5 bases and J by 0 bases, and 8 bases separated the two germline ends. CDR3 size: 13 residues. Germline loops: CDR1 DFQATT, CDR2 SNEGSKA (reference sequence). CDR3 sequence reads: CSALFLAKNIQYF. DNA of the CDR3: TGCAGTGCTCTCTTCTTAGCCAAAAACATTCAGTACTTC.

Written as DNA, the CDR3 is TGTGCCAGCAAGACTAGCTCGAACACCGGGGAGCTGTTTTTT. It encodes CASKTSSNTGELFF. The chain employs TRBV2 and TRBJ2-2; 7 bases agree with TRBD2. The V and J ends lost 7 bases and 0 bases, in that order; junction bases with no gene match: 2. In germline, CDR1 is SNHLY, CDR2 FYNNEI. The CDR3 has 14 amino acids.

The V call is TRBV20-1, the J call TRBJ1-5; 10 bases align to TRBD1. J lost 4 bases, V lost 2 bases, and 14 bases had no gene match. In germline, CDR1 is DFQATT, CDR2 SNEGSKA (reference sequence). This CDR3 comprises 18 residues. Here the CDR3 reads CSARNPRTGGLLNQPQHF. CDR3 coding DNA: TGCAGTGCTAGAAACCCGCGGACAGGGGGTCTTTTGAATCAGCCCCAGCATTTT.

V is TRBV29-1 and J is TRBJ2-7; D uncertain. Germline assignment: CDR1 SQVTM and CDR2 ANQGSEA. Between the trimmed V and J ends, which lost 6 bases and 2 bases, there was a span of 8 bases. The CDR3 length is 11 residues. In nucleotides, the CDR3 is TGCAGCGTAGATGACACCTACGAGCAGTACTTC. It yields the protein CSVDDTYEQYF.